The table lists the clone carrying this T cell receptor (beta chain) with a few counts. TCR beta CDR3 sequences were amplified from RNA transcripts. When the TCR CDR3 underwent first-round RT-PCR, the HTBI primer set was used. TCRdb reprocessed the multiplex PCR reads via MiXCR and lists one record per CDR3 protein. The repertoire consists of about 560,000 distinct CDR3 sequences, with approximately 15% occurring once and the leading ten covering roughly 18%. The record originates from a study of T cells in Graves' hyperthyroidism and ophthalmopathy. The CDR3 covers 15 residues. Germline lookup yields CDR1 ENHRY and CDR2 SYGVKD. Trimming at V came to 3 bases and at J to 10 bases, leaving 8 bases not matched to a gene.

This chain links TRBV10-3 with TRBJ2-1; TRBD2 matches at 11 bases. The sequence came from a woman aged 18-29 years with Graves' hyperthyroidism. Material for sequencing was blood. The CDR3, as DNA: TGTGCCATCAGTGATAGCGGGGGGGCCTTGGAGGAGCAGTTCTTC. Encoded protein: CAISDSGGALEEQFF.